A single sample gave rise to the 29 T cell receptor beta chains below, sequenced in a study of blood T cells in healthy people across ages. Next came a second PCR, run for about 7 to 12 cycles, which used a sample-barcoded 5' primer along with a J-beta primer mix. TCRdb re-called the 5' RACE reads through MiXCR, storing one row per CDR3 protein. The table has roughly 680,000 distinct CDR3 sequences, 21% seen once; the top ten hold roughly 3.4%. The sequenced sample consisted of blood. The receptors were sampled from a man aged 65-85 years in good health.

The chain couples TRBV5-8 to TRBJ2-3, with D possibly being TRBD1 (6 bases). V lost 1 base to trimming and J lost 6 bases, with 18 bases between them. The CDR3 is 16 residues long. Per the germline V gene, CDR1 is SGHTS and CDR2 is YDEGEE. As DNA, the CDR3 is TGTGCCAGCAGCTTGTGGCCTTCCAAGGGGGAGGATACGCAGTATTTT. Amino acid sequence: CASSLWPSKGEDTQYF.

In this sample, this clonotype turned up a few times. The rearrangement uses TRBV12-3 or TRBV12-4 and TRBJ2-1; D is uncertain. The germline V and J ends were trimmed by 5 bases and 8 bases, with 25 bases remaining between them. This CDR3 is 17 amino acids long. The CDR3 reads CASSPKSGLVGNDEQFF. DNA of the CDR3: TGTGCCAGCAGTCCTAAATCAGGCCTAGTCGGTAACGATGAGCAGTTCTTC.

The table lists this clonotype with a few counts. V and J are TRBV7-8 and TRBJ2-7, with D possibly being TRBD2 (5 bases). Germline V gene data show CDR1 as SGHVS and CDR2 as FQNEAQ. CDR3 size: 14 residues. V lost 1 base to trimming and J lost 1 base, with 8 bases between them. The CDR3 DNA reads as TGTGCCAGCAGCTTAGGCCGACTATCCTACGAGCAGTACTTC. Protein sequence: CASSLGRLSYEQYF.

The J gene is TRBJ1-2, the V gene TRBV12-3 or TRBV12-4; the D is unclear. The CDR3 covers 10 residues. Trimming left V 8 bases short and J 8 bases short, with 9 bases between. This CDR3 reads CASFNLGYTF. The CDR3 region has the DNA TGTGCCAGCTTTAACTTGGGCTACACCTTC.

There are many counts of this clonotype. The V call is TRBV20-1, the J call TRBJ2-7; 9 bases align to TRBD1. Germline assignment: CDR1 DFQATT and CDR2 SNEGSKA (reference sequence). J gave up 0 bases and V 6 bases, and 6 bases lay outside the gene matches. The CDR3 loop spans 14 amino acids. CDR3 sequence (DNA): TGCAGTGCCTATGGACAGGGGATCTCCTACGAGCAGTACTTC. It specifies CSAYGQGISYEQYF.

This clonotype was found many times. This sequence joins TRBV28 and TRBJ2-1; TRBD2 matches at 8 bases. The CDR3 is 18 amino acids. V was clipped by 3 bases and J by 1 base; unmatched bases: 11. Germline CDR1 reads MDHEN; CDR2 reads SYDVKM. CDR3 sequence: CASSFDGTRGRSYNEQFF. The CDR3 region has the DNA TGTGCCAGCAGTTTTGACGGGACTAGAGGGCGGTCCTACAATGAGCAGTTCTTC.

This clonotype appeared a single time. This CDR3 reads CASSQARMGTGELFF. CDR3 sequence (DNA): TGCGCCAGCAGCCAAGCCCGTATGGGCACCGGGGAGCTGTTTTTT. V gene TRBV4-3 combines with J gene TRBJ2-2; D remains ambiguous. The CDR3 spans 15 residues. CDR1 and CDR2 from the germline V gene are LGHNA and YSLEER. V was shortened by 1 base and J by 4 bases, with 10 bases between the two germline ends.

The DNA for the CDR3 is TGTGCCAGCAGGGGGACAGAAAGGCACAATCAGCCCCAGCATTTT. Translation gives CASRGTERHNQPQHF. The chain recombines TRBV6-6 with TRBJ1-5; 7 nucleotides align to TRBD1. This CDR3 has 15 residues. Germline-derived CDR1 and CDR2 are MNHNY and SVGAGI (reference sequence). The V gene end was trimmed by 6 bases and the J gene end by 3 bases; junction bases not matched to a gene: 8.

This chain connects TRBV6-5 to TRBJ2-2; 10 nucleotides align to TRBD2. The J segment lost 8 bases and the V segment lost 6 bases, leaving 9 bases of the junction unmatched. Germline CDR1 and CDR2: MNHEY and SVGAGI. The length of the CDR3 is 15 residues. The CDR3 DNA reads TGTGCCAGCAGGTCTACTAGCGGGAATCTTGGGGAGCTGTTTTTT. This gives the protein CASRSTSGNLGELFF.

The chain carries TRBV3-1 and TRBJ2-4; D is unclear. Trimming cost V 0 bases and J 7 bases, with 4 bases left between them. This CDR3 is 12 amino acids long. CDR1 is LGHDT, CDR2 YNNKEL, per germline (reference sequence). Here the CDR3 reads CASSQDRNIQYF. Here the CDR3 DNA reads TGTGCCAGCAGCCAAGATAGGAACATTCAGTACTTC.

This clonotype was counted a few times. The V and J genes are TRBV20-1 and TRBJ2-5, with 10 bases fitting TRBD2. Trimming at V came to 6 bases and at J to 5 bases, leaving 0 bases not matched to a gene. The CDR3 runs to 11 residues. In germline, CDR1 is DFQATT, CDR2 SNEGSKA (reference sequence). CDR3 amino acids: CSAAGGETQYF. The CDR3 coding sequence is TGCAGTGCAGCGGGGGGGGAGACCCAGTACTTC.

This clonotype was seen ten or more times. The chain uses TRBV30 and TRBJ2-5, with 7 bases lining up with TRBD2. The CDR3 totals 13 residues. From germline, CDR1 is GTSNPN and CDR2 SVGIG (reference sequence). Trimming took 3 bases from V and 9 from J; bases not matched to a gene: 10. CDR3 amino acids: CAWSSSGPGAQYF. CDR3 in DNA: TGTGCCTGGAGCTCTAGCGGCCCCGGGGCCCAGTACTTC.

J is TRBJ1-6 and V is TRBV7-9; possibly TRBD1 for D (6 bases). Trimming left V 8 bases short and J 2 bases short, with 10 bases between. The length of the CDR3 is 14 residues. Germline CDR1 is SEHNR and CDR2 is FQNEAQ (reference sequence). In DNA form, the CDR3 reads TGTGCCAGCGGAGGACAGACCTATAATTCACCCCTCCACTTT. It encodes CASGGQTYNSPLHF.

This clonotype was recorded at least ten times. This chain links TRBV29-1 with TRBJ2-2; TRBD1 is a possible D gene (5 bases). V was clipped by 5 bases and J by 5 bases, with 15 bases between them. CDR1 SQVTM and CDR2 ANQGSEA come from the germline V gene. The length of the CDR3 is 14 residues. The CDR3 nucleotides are TGCAGCGTTCTTCCCCAGGGAAGGACCGGGGAGCTGTTTTTT. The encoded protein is CSVLPQGRTGELFF.

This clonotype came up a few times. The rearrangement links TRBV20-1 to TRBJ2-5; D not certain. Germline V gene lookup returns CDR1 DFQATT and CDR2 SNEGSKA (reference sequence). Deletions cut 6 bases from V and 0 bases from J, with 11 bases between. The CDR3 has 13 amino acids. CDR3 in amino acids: CSAPRAYQETQYF. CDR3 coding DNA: TGCAGTGCCCCACGGGCCTACCAAGAGACCCAGTACTTC.

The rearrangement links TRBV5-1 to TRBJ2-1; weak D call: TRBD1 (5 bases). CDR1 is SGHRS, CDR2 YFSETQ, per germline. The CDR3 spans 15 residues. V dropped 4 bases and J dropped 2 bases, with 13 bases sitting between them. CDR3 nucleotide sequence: TGCGCCAGCAGCCCCCAGGCAGGGACCTACAATGAGCAGTTCTTC. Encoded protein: CASSPQAGTYNEQFF. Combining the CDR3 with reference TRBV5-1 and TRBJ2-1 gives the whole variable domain KAGVTQTPRYLIKTRGQQVTLSCSPISGHRSVSWYQQTPGQGLQFLFEYFSETQRNKGNFPGRFSGRQFSNSRSEMNVSTLELGDSALYLCASSPQAGTYNEQFFGPGTRLTVL.

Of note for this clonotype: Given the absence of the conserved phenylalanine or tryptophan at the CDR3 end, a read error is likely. The CDR3: CASSRGQGREQYS. The CDR3 DNA sequence: TGTGCCAGCAGTAGGGGACAGGGCAGAGAGCAGTACTCC. The chain couples TRBV12-3 or TRBV12-4 to TRBJ2-7; 9 bases are shared with TRBD1. The CDR3 consists of 13 residues. Trimming at V came to 5 bases and at J to 7 bases, leaving 6 bases not matched to a gene.

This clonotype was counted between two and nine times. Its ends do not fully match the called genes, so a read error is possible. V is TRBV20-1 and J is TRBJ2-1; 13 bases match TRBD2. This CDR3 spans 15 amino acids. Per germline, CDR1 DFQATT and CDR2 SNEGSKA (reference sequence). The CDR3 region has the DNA TGCAGTGCTCCTCGGACTAGCGGGAGTAGGGATGAGCAGCTCTTC. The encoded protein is CSAPRTSGSRDEQLF.

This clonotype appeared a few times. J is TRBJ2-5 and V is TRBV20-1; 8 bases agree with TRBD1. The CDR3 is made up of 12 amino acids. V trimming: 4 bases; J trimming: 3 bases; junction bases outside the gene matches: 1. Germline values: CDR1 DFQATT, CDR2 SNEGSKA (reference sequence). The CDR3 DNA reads TGCAGTGCTACGGACAGGGAAGAGACCCAGTACTTC. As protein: CSATDREETQYF.

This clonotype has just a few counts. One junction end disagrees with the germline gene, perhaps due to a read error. The CDR3 sequence is CASTEQNF. The CDR3 DNA reads as TGCGCCAGCACCGAACAGAACTTC. The chain uses TRBV7-2 and TRBJ2-1; D is uncertain. The CDR3 loop spans 8 amino acids. Germline CDR1 is SGHTA and CDR2 is FQGNSA.

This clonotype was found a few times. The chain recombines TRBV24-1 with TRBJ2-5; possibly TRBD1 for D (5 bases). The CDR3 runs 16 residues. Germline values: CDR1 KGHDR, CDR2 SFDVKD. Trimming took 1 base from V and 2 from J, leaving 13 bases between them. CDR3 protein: CATSDFGTPGQETQYF. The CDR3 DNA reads TGTGCCACCAGTGATTTCGGCACCCCAGGGCAAGAGACCCAGTACTTC.

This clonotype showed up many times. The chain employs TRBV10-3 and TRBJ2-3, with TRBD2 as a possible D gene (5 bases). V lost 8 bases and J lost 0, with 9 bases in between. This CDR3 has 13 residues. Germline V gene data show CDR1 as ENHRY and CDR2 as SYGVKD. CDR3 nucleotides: TGTGCCATCCGAGGGCCTAGCACAGATACGCAGTATTTT. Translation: CAIRGPSTDTQYF.

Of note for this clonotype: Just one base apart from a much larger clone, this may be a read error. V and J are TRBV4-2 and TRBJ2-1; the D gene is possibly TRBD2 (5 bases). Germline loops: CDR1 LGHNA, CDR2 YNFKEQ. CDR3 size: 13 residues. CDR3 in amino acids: CASSLKVRDDQFF. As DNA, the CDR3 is TGTGCCAGCAGCCTCAAAGTTCGGGATGATCAGTTCTTC.

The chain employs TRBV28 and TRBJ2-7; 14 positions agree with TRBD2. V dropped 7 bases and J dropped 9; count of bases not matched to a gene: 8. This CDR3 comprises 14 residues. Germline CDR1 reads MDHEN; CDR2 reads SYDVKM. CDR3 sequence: CASTLRLAGGLQYF. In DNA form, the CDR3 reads TGTGCCAGCACCCTTAGACTAGCGGGAGGGCTGCAGTACTTC.

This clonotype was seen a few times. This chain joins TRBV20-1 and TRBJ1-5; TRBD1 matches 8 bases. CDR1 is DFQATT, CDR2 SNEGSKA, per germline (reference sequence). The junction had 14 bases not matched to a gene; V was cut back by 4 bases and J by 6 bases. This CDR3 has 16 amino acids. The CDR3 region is CSAKAGAGGWGQPQHF. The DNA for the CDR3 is TGCAGTGCTAAAGCCGGGGCAGGGGGCTGGGGTCAGCCCCAGCATTTT.

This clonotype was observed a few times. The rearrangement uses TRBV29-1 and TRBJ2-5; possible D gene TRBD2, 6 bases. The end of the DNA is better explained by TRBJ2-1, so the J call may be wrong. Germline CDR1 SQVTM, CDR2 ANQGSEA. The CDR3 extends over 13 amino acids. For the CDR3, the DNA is TGCAGCGTTGTTGGTAGCGGTCCGAATGAGCAGTTCTTC. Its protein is CSVVGSGPNEQFF.

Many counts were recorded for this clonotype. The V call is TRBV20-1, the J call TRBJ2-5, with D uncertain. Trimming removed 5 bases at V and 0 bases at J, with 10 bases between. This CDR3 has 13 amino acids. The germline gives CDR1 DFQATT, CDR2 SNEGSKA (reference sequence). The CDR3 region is CSAPRVYQETQYF. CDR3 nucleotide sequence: TGCAGTGCTCCACGGGTGTACCAAGAGACCCAGTACTTC.

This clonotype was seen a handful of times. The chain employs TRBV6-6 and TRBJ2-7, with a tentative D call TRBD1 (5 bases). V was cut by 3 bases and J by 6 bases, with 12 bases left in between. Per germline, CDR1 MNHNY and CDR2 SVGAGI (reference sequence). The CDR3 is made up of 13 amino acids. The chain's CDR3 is CASSYLQGFEQYF. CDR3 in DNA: TGTGCCAGCAGTTATCTTCAGGGTTTCGAGCAGTACTTC.

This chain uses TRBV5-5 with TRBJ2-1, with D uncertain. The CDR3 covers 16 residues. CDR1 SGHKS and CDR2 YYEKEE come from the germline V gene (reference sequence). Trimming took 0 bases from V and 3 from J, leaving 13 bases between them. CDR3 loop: CASSLGRSQDYNEQFF. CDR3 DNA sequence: TGTGCCAGCAGCTTGGGACGGTCTCAAGACTACAATGAGCAGTTCTTC.